One T cell receptor (beta chain) is described in this entry. Trimming at V came to 3 bases and at J to 3 bases, leaving 5 bases not matched to a gene. The CDR3 loop spans 15 amino acids. The germline V gene encodes CDR1 SGHNT and CDR2 YYREEE (reference sequence). The data are from a study of blood T cell repertoires in COVID-19. Original methodology: Estimated nucleated cell counts came from reference gene primer amplification. Sequenced by immunoSEQ multiplex PCR; TCRdb stores in-frame clones only, minus some. From that table come the V and J calls and clone size; the DNA was used to work out D and trimming. The table lists 400,000 or so clones, about 87% of them singletons, with roughly 0.84% in the top ten. A Seattle source enrolled patients during active infection and followed them longitudinally.

This sequence was found in a young man with COVID-19, enrolled during active disease. This chain joins TRBV5-4 and TRBJ1-4; 7 nucleotides match TRBD1. Sequenced material: peripheral blood. CDR3 bases: TGTGCCAGCAGCTCACGACAGGGAGCTAATGAAAAACTGTTTTTT. This sequence encodes CASSSRQGANEKLFF.